The 11 T cell receptor beta chains listed next were all sequenced from one sample in a study of T-cell memory formation after mild COVID-19. TCRdb reprocessed the 5' RACE reads with MiXCR, giving one entry per CDR3 protein. The sample records around 200,000 distinct CDR3 sequences, about 10% being singletons. Sequencing was carried out using PBMCs or a T cell subset sorted from them (not recorded which). The receptor set was obtained from a man between 18 and 35 years old who had mild COVID-19 (a few samples of this study predate the infection). Cell type and time point are not known.

The rearrangement joins TRBV6-2 or TRBV6-3 to TRBJ1-5; D ambiguous. Trimming removed 6 bases from V and 0 bases from J, with 15 bases in between. This CDR3 spans 16 amino acids. Germline V gene lookup returns CDR1 MNHEY and CDR2 SVGEGT. The CDR3 loop reads CASSPRDPDSNQPQHF. CDR3 nucleotides: TGTGCCAGCAGCCCCCGGGATCCGGATAGCAATCAGCCCCAGCATTTT.

V gene TRBV9 combines with J gene TRBJ2-5, with 14 bases aligning to TRBD2. Trimming cost V 3 bases and J 3 bases; bases outside gene matches: 1. CDR1 is SGDLS, CDR2 YYNGEE, per germline. This CDR3 is 15 amino acids long. The DNA for the CDR3 is TGTGCCAGCAGCGCGGGACTAGCGGGGGAAGAGACCCAGTACTTC. It is translated as CASSAGLAGEETQYF.

This rearrangement joins TRBV19 to TRBJ2-5, with 7 positions matching TRBD2. The V gene's germline CDR1 is LNHDA and CDR2 SQIVND (reference sequence). V was clipped by 7 bases and J by 5 bases; unmatched bases: 10. The CDR3 covers 14 residues. CDR3 bases: TGTGCCAGTAAGAGGGACTCCGGGAGGGAGACCCAGTACTTC. It yields the protein CASKRDSGRETQYF.

The chain uses TRBV12-3 or TRBV12-4 and TRBJ2-1, with 7 positions matching TRBD1. The trim removed 5 bases at V and 7 bases at J, leaving 8 bases unmatched. The CDR3 consists of 14 residues. The CDR3 protein is CASSQGDRTNEQFF. CDR3 nucleotide sequence: TGTGCCAGCAGTCAAGGGGACAGAACGAATGAGCAGTTCTTC.

The gene calls are TRBV28 and TRBJ2-5; maybe TRBD1 (6 bases). This CDR3 contains 12 residues. Between the trimmed V and J ends, which lost 6 bases and 5 bases, there was a span of 10 bases. Per the germline V gene, CDR1 is MDHEN and CDR2 is SYDVKM. CDR3 protein: CASSRGVETQYF. CDR3 nucleotides: TGTGCCAGCAGCAGGGGTGTGGAGACCCAGTACTTC.

The J gene is TRBJ2-2, the V gene TRBV6-2 or TRBV6-3; no clear D gene. Trimming stripped 0 bases from V and 1 base from J, with 9 bases between. CDR1 MNHEY and CDR2 SVGEGT come from the germline V gene. This CDR3 region has 16 residues. The DNA for the CDR3 is TGTGCCAGCAGTTACTCTGCGGACGAGAACACCGGGGAGCTGTTTTTT. This sequence encodes CASSYSADENTGELFF.

The chain carries TRBV6-5 and TRBJ2-7; weak D call: TRBD1 (6 bases). In germline, CDR1 is MNHEY, CDR2 SVGAGI. The CDR3 contains 15 residues. V shed 0 bases and J shed 2 bases, with 11 bases lying between them. This CDR3 is CASSYSGAGPYEQYF. The CDR3 DNA reads as TGTGCCAGCAGTTACTCGGGGGCAGGGCCCTACGAGCAGTACTTC.

The genes are TRBV5-1 and TRBJ2-1, with 10 bases fitting TRBD2. The V gene end was trimmed by 2 bases and the J gene end by 9 bases; junction bases not matched to a gene: 5. The germline V gene encodes CDR1 SGHRS and CDR2 YFSETQ. CDR3 length: 14 amino acids. The CDR3 DNA follows: TGCGCCAGCAGCTTCATTACTAGCGGGGTTGAGCAGTTCTTC. This encodes CASSFITSGVEQFF.

V is TRBV5-6 and J is TRBJ2-3; D might be TRBD1 (5 bases). Deletions cut 4 bases from V and 6 bases from J, with 18 bases between. The CDR3 extends over 15 amino acids. Per germline, CDR1 SGHDT and CDR2 YYEEEE. CDR3 in amino acids: CASSPLGPASDTQYF. The CDR3 DNA follows: TGTGCCAGCAGCCCCCTGGGGCCAGCTTCGGATACGCAGTATTTT.

The V call is TRBV7-2, the J call TRBJ1-2; D ambiguous. The V end lost 5 bases, the J end lost 6 bases, and 13 bases lay between the germline ends. Germline V lookup: CDR1 SGHTA, CDR2 FQGNSA. The CDR3 totals 13 residues. CDR3 residues: CASSPGPTDGYTF. As DNA, the CDR3 is TGTGCCAGCAGCCCCGGACCGACGGATGGCTACACCTTC.

This clonotype was seen more than once but under ten times. The CDR3 protein is CASRARVGRQIEDTQYF. In nucleotides, the CDR3 is TGTGCCAGCAGGGCCCGAGTGGGCAGGCAGATTGAGGATACGCAGTATTTT. The chain recombines TRBV7-9 with TRBJ2-3; D not certain. Trimming stripped 6 bases from V and 6 bases from J, with 25 bases between. CDR3 length equals 17 residues. Germline-derived CDR1 and CDR2 are SEHNR and FQNEAQ (reference sequence).